Below are 6 T cell receptor beta chains sequenced from a single sample in a study of technical replicates of blood from several donors. Some clones are missing from TCRdb's copy, which holds only in-frame ones; the method was immunoSEQ multiplex PCR. The sample records 84,000 or so clones, just over 90% being singletons. The sample consisted of T cells isolated from PBMCs. The receptors were sampled from a human donor in good health.

The rearrangement joins TRBV28 to TRBJ2-7; TRBD2 matches 10 bases. J was trimmed by 8 bases and V by 6 bases; bases with no gene match: 7. CDR3 size: 13 residues. Germline V gives CDR1 MDHEN, CDR2 SYDVKM. CDR3 bases: TGTGCCAGCAGGGTGGCTAGCGGGAGTCAGCAGTACTTC. Residues: CASRVASGSQQYF.

The rearrangement joins TRBV2 to TRBJ2-7; 10 bases match TRBD1. Losses at the gene ends were 2 bases for V and 4 bases for J; bases not matched to a gene: 2. Germline CDR1 reads SNHLY; CDR2 reads FYNNEI. This CDR3 has 14 amino acids. Here the CDR3 DNA reads TGTGCCAGCAGTGAAAGGACAGGGGGATACGAGCAGTACTTC. Residues: CASSERTGGYEQYF.

With regard to this clone: Sequence at one end of the junction differs from germline and may be a read error. The chain joins TRBV10-2 to TRBJ2-7; TRBD2 matches 9 bases. There are 13 residues in the CDR3. CDR1 is WSHSY and CDR2 is SAAADI in the germline V gene. The CDR3 region is CASTGRTSDPGSF. CDR3 bases: TGCGCCAGCACGGGGCGGACTAGCGACCCAGGGAGCTTC.

This clone was detected once. V gene TRBV27 combines with J gene TRBJ2-1, with 11 nucleotides matching TRBD2. The V and J ends lost 1 base and 5 bases, in that order; junction bases with no gene match: 10. This CDR3 has 18 amino acids. Germline CDR1 reads MNHEY; CDR2 reads SMNVEV (reference sequence). CDR3 region: CASSLYPPRLAGNNEQFF. CDR3 nucleotide sequence: TGTGCCAGCAGTTTATACCCCCCGAGACTAGCGGGAAACAATGAGCAGTTCTTC.

This clone was recorded only once. The V and J genes are TRBV27 and TRBJ2-3; 7 bases map to TRBD2. The J segment lost 6 bases and the V segment lost 0 bases, leaving 18 bases of the junction unmatched. This CDR3 contains 19 residues. Germline V lookup: CDR1 MNHEY, CDR2 SMNVEV (reference sequence). CDR3 nucleotide sequence: TGTGCCAGCAGTTTATCATTCGTCGGGAGCCTGGGAGGGTGGGATACGCAGTATTTT. This encodes CASSLSFVGSLGGWDTQYF.

The J gene is TRBJ2-7, the V gene TRBV5-6; D is perhaps TRBD1 (5 bases). Per the germline V gene, CDR1 is SGHDT and CDR2 is YYEEEE. The CDR3 has 13 residues. Deletions cut 1 base from V and 3 bases from J, with 8 bases between. The DNA for the CDR3 is TGTGCCAGCAGCTTGTGGGGCGGCTACGAGCAGTACTTC. Residues: CASSLWGGYEQYF.